This T cell receptor (beta chain) was identified in a study of a mutant IDH1 vaccine in newly diagnosed glioma. About the research overall: Initiation of the vaccine course occurred 4-6 weeks after radiotherapy alone, or alongside temozolomide cycles. Standard pretreatment was either radiotherapy, temozolomide, or, for most, radiochemotherapy with temozolomide. Findings and caveats of the study: Patients showed vaccine-induced immune responses at a rate of roughly 93%.

Time point here: week 5, during vaccination. Vaccine doses each comprised 300 ug of mutant IDH1 20-mer peptide, with topical imiquimod. Between the trimmed V and J ends, which lost 1 base and 2 bases, there was a span of 16 bases. Germline CDR1 is KGHSH and CDR2 is LQKENI. The CDR3 consists of 17 residues. As concerns this clone: Its antigen remains unidentified.

Data came from immunoSEQ multiplex PCR; TCRdb stores just in-frame clones and leaves some out. Of tens of thousands of clones listed, 91% are singletons. This receptor was taken from a man between 50 and 59 years old with glioma. The chain links TRBV18 to TRBJ2-3, with D unresolved. The source material was PBMCs, sampled from a glioma patient whose treatment included an IDH1 peptide vaccine. The CDR3 spells CASSPLAGGIFTDTQYF. The CDR3 DNA follows: TGTGCCAGCTCACCACTTGCTGGCGGCATCTTCACAGATACGCAGTATTTT. Together with reference TRBV18 and TRBJ2-3, the CDR3 gives the full variable domain: NAGVMQNPRHLVRRRGQEARLRCSPMKGHSHVYWYRQLPEEGLKFMVYLQKENIIDESGMPKERFSAEFPKEGPSILRIQQVVRGDSAAYFCASSPLAGGIFTDTQYFGPGTRLTVL.